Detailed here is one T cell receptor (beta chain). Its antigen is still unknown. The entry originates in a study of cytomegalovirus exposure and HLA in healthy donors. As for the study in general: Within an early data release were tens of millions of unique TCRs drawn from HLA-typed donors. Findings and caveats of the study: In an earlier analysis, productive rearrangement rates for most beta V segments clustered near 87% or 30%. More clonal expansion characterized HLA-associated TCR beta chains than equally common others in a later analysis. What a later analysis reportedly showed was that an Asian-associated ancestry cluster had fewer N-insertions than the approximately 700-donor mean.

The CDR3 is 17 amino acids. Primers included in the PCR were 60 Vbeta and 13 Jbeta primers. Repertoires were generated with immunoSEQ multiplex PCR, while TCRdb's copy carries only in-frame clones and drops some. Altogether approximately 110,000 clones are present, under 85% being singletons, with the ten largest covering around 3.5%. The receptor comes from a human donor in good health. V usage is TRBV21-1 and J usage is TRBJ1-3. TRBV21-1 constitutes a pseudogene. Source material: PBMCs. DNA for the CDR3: TGTGCCAGCAGGGAGGGTAGGTGGGACTACTCTGGAAACACCATATATTTT. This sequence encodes CASREGRWDYSGNTIYF.